The TCR beta chain under discussion was sequenced for a study of T cell responses to AZD1222 COVID-19 vaccine. On this clone itself: Its specificity is not known.

Study-wide results and caveats: Donors skewed white British and female; clonal diversity was possibly underestimated.

Libraries were prepared by immunoSEQ multiplex PCR; TCRdb keeps only in-frame clonotypes and omits some of them. The sample has 150,000 or so clones; 85% to 95% are singletons. Germline CDR1 and CDR2: LNHDA and SQIVND (reference sequence). The CDR3 has 12 residues. The V end lost 2 bases, the J end lost 7 bases, and 9 bases lay between the germline ends. The sample consisted of peripheral blood, taken on day 0 of AZD1222 vaccination. The chain combines TRBV19 with TRBJ2-7; D perhaps matches TRBD1 (5 bases). This clonotype was obtained from an adult in good health. CDR3 DNA sequence: TGTGCCAGTAGTATATCAGGGAATGAGCAGTACTTC. Its translation is CASSISGNEQYF.